The source of this T cell receptor (beta chain) is a study of blood T cells in healthy people across ages. Alongside a J-beta primer mix, a sample-barcoded 5' primer served in a second PCR lasting about 7 to 11 cycles. TCRdb reprocessed the 5' RACE reads via MiXCR and lists one record per CDR3 protein. The sample contains some 1.4 million distinct CDR3 sequences, about 40% of which appear only once. The CDR3 covers 12 residues. CDR1 and CDR2 (germline): LGHDT, YNNKEL (reference sequence). With 4 bases removed from V and 7 bases from J, the gap between germline ends came to 10 bases. V and J are TRBV3-1 and TRBJ1-2, with D tentatively TRBD1 (6 bases). The sequence came from a woman in her late teens or twenties in good health. Sequencing was performed on blood. The CDR3 spells CASSRGASGYTF. CDR3 sequence (DNA): TGTGCCAGCAGCCGGGGGGCTAGTGGCTACACCTTC.